A single sample gave rise to the 20 T cell receptor beta chains below, sequenced in a study of cytomegalovirus exposure and HLA in healthy donors. Vbeta (60) and Jbeta (13) primers were used in the PCR. The method was immunoSEQ multiplex PCR; TCRdb's version includes in-frame clones alone and lacks a portion of them. Of roughly 150,000 clones listed, around 9.7% are singletons. Sequenced: PBMCs. Receptors were obtained from a man aged 50 to 59 in good health and CMV-seronegative.

The chain employs TRBV11-3 and TRBJ1-1; 8 nucleotides align to TRBD1. V dropped 2 bases and J dropped 4; count of bases not matched to a gene: 6. The CDR3 totals 15 residues. The germline V gene encodes CDR1 SGHNT and CDR2 YENEEA. The CDR3 nucleotides read TGTGCCAGCAGCTTAACAGGGGGAGGTACCACTGAAGCTTTCTTT. This sequence encodes CASSLTGGGTTEAFF.

This clone was counted a few times. The J gene is TRBJ1-2, the V gene TRBV2, with unresolved D. Trimming pared 0 bases from V and 6 bases from J, leaving 8 bases between. Germline values: CDR1 SNHLY, CDR2 FYNNEI. This CDR3 spans 13 amino acids. For the CDR3, the DNA is TGTGCCAGCAGTGAAGCGAGATCCGATGGCTACACCTTC. Translating gives CASSEARSDGYTF.

The gene calls are TRBV2 and TRBJ2-2; D possibly corresponds to TRBD2 (6 bases). CDR1 and CDR2 (germline): SNHLY, FYNNEI. Trimming took 6 bases from V and 2 from J, leaving 13 bases between them. The length of the CDR3 is 15 residues. The CDR3, as DNA: TGTGCCAGCAGCCGGGACTTGCAAAACACCGGGGAGCTGTTTTTT. Translated, it gives CASSRDLQNTGELFF.

This clone was seen more than once but under ten times. This chain uses TRBV10-2 with TRBJ2-7, with 8 positions matching TRBD2. Germline V lookup: CDR1 WSHSY, CDR2 SAAADI. This CDR3 is built from 12 residues. Germline trimming cut 6 bases from V and 4 bases from J; bases unmatched to any gene: 2. The chain's CDR3 is CASSGGVYEQYF. Written as DNA, the CDR3 is TGCGCCAGCAGCGGGGGGGTTTACGAGCAGTACTTC.

The V and J genes are TRBV11-3 and TRBJ2-7; a weak D match, TRBD2 (6 bases). CDR3 length: 13 amino acids. Germline assignment: CDR1 SGHNT and CDR2 YENEEA. Trimming left V 4 bases short and J 6 bases short, with 13 bases between. CDR3 DNA: TGTGCCAGCAGCTCGACTAGTAGACGCGAGCAGTACTTC. Encoded protein: CASSSTSRREQYF.

The chain uses TRBV7-2 and TRBJ2-1; TRBD1 matches at 7 bases. Germline trimming cut 5 bases from V and 0 bases from J; bases unmatched to any gene: 4. CDR3 length: 15 amino acids. Germline V gives CDR1 SGHTA, CDR2 FQGNSA. The CDR3 bases are TGTGCCAGCAGCCCAGGGGGAAACTCCTACAATGAGCAGTTCTTC. It encodes CASSPGGNSYNEQFF.

This clone was seen more than once but under ten times. At one end the junction does not follow the germline gene, possibly because of a read error. The sample has other DNA sequences that encode this CDR3 too. This sequence joins TRBV19 and TRBJ1-1, with 7 bases aligning to TRBD1. The germline CDR1 and CDR2 sequences are LNHDA and SQIVND (reference sequence). This CDR3 contains 16 residues. The DNA for the CDR3 is TGTGCCAGTAGTGTTCCCTTGACAGGGCTTAACACTGAGGCTTTCTTT. Amino acids: CASSVPLTGLNTEAFF.

This clone has just a few counts. The chain has TRBV29-1 and TRBJ2-1, with a possible D match to TRBD2 (6 bases). V was cut by 3 bases and J by 9 bases, with 12 bases left in between. Germline lookup yields CDR1 SQVTM and CDR2 ANQGSEA. The CDR3 covers 12 residues. The DNA of the CDR3 is TGCAGCGTTGACCGGGGGTGGGGTGAGCAGTTCTTC. Protein: CSVDRGWGEQFF.

This clone was counted a few times. The chain combines TRBV7-2 with TRBJ2-3; D is ambiguous. CDR3 length equals 13 residues. Germline lookup yields CDR1 SGHTA and CDR2 FQGNSA. Between the trimmed V and J ends, which lost 2 bases and 3 bases, there was a span of 6 bases. The chain's CDR3 is CASSLIATDTQYF. The CDR3, as DNA: TGTGCCAGCAGCTTAATTGCGACAGATACGCAGTATTTT.

The chain carries TRBV6-1 and TRBJ1-5; D gene unclear. Germline V lookup: CDR1 MNHNS, CDR2 SASEGT. There are 15 residues in the CDR3. The V gene lost 4 bases and the J gene lost 3 bases, with 13 bases spanning the gap. In DNA, the CDR3 is TGTGCCAGCAGTGCTTTGTCAGGCCCCAATCAGCCCCAGCATTTT. Its protein is CASSALSGPNQPQHF.

A few counts support this clone. The chain uses TRBV5-1 and TRBJ1-4, with 10 bases identical to TRBD1. V lost 0 bases and J lost 5; bases outside the gene matches: 1. CDR3 length equals 15 residues. Germline CDR1 and CDR2: SGHRS and YFSETQ. DNA for the CDR3: TGCGCCAGCAGCTTGGGGGGACAGGGGAATGAAAAACTGTTTTTT. Translated: CASSLGGQGNEKLFF.

The chain has TRBV29-1 and TRBJ2-5, with 7 positions matching TRBD1. The junction had 2 bases not matched to a gene; V was cut back by 7 bases and J by 0 bases. The CDR3 length is 12 residues. Per germline, CDR1 SQVTM and CDR2 ANQGSEA. Here the CDR3 reads CSGGTDQETQYF. In nucleotides, the CDR3 is TGCAGCGGGGGGACAGACCAAGAGACCCAGTACTTC.

This clone was observed a handful of times. The chain uses TRBV28 and TRBJ2-1; weak D call: TRBD1 (5 bases). The CDR3 is 12 amino acids. The V and J ends lost 5 bases and 16 bases respectively, with 18 bases between them. Germline CDR1 is MDHEN and CDR2 is SYDVKM. CDR3 sequence reads: CASSTGHRRGFF. In DNA form, the CDR3 reads TGTGCCAGCAGTACCGGACATCGGCGAGGCTTCTTC.

The rearrangement joins TRBV19 to TRBJ2-3; TRBD1 aligns across 11 bases. The V gene end was trimmed by 10 bases and the J gene end by 1 base; junction bases not matched to a gene: 7. The germline V gene has CDR1 LNHDA and CDR2 SQIVND (reference sequence). CDR3 size: 15 residues. In DNA form, the CDR3 reads TGTGCCACCAAGGACAGGGGGCGAGGCACAGATACGCAGTATTTT. Translating it yields CATKDRGRGTDTQYF.

The genes are TRBV7-9 and TRBJ2-4, with 9 bases matching TRBD1. J gave up 7 bases and V 4 bases, and 8 bases lay outside the gene matches. CDR3 length equals 15 residues. Germline loops: CDR1 SEHNR, CDR2 FQNEAQ (reference sequence). This chain's CDR3 is CASSYVGQGRNIQYF. In DNA form, the CDR3 reads TGTGCCAGCAGCTACGTGGGACAGGGAAGGAACATTCAGTACTTC.

V and J are TRBV6-5 and TRBJ2-5; 9 nucleotides align to TRBD1. The J call may be in error: the DNA end matches TRBJ2-7 better. The CDR3 runs 16 residues. The germline gives CDR1 MNHEY, CDR2 SVGAGI. DNA of the CDR3: TGTGCCAGCAGTAACTACCCGGGACAGGGACGCTACGAGCAGTACTTC. It translates to CASSNYPGQGRYEQYF.

This clone was recorded a few times. This sample includes further DNA sequences coding for the same CDR3. The gene calls are TRBV10-3 and TRBJ1-1; 11 positions match TRBD1. The CDR3 is made up of 14 amino acids. Germline assignment: CDR1 ENHRY and CDR2 SYGVKD. The ends lost 6 bases at V and 3 bases at J; junction bases unmatched: 3. The CDR3: CAIRGTGGDTEAFF. Here the CDR3 DNA reads TGTGCCATCAGGGGGACAGGGGGTGACACTGAAGCTTTCTTT.

This chain joins TRBV19 and TRBJ1-1, with D hard to call. CDR1 is LNHDA, CDR2 SQIVND, per germline (reference sequence). V gave up 7 bases and J gave up 4 bases, with 16 bases separating them. CDR3 length equals 14 residues. The CDR3 reads CASTYAPRSTEAFF. Written as DNA, the CDR3 is TGTGCCAGTACCTACGCCCCCCGTAGCACTGAAGCTTTCTTT.

V is TRBV6-1 and J is TRBJ1-4, with TRBD1 matching over 7 bases. The CDR3 length is 15 residues. J gave up 8 bases and V 1 base, and 7 bases lay outside the gene matches. Germline CDR1 MNHNS, CDR2 SASEGT. The CDR3 coding sequence is TGTGCCAGCAGTGAAGGGACAACAGGGGCAGAAAAACTGTTTTTT. Protein: CASSEGTTGAEKLFF.

This clone was detected only a few times. The rearrangement links TRBV2 to TRBJ2-7, with 7 nucleotides matching TRBD2. Germline V gene lookup returns CDR1 SNHLY and CDR2 FYNNEI. The J segment lost 2 bases and the V segment lost 6 bases, leaving 4 bases of the junction unmatched. The CDR3 contains 13 residues. CDR3 protein: CASRGGGAYEQYF. The DNA for the CDR3 is TGTGCCAGCAGGGGCGGGGGAGCCTACGAGCAGTACTTC. The whole variable domain, remainder taken from reference TRBV2 and TRBJ2-7, is EPEVTQTPSHQVTQMGQEVILRCVPISNHLYFYWYRQILGQKVEFLVSFYNNEISEKSEIFDDQFSVERPDGSNFTLKIRSTKLEDSAMYFCASRGGGAYEQYFGPGTRLTVT.